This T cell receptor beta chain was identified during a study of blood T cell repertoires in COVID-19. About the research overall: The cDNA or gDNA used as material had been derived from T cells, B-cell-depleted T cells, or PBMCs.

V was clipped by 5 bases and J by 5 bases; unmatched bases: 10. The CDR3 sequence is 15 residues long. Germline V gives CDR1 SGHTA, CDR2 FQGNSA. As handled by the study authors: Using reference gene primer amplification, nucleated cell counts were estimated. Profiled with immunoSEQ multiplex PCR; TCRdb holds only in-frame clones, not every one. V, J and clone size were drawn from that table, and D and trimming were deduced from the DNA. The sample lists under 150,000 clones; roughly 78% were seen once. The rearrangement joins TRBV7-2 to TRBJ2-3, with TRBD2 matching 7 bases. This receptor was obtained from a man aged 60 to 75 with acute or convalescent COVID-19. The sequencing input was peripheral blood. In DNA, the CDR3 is TGTGCCAGCAGCCCACAAGCGGGATTCCTAGATACGCAGTATTTT. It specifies CASSPQAGFLDTQYF.